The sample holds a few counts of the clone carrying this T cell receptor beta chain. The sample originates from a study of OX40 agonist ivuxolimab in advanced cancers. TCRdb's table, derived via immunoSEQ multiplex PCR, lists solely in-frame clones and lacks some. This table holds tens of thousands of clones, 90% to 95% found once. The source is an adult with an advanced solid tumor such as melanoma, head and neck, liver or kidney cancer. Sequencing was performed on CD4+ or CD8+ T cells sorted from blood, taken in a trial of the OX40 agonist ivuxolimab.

This CDR3 is CASSVGGLAGGPDTGELFF. As DNA, the CDR3 is TGTGCCAGCAGCGTAGGAGGACTAGCGGGAGGGCCAGACACCGGGGAGCTGTTTTTT. V usage is TRBV9 and J usage is TRBJ2-2; TRBD2 matches at 15 bases. The CDR3 consists of 19 residues. Germline CDR1 and CDR2: SGDLS and YYNGEE. Unmatched junction bases numbered 6, after V lost 0 bases and J lost 3 bases. The complete variable domain, with remaining parts taken from reference TRBV9 and TRBJ2-2, reads DSGVTQTPKHLITATGQRVTLRCSPRSGDLSVYWYQQSLDQGLQFLIQYYNGEERAKGNILERFSAQQFPDLHSELNLSSLELGDSALYFCASSVGGLAGGPDTGELFFGEGSRLTVL.